Listed here are 13 T cell receptor beta chains from one sample, sequenced in a study of shared clonotypes between healthy human individuals. Repertoires were generated with immunoSEQ multiplex PCR, while TCRdb's copy carries only in-frame clones and drops some. The table includes about 580,000 clones, about 98% detected once. Terminally differentiated effector memory CD45RA+ cells were left out of the naive CD8 fraction, which was CD45RO-negative and positively selected for CCR7. The sample was naive CD8+ T cells sorted from blood. The receptors come from a man aged 25 to 40 in good health.

Comment on this clone: The identical CDR3 is also encoded by other nucleotide sequences in the sample. The chain has TRBV7-9 and TRBJ2-3, with D unclear. CDR3 length: 12 residues. The ends were cut back, 5 bases at V and 6 bases at J, with 9 bases in the middle. Germline V CDR1 and CDR2: SEHNR, FQNEAQ (reference sequence). CDR3 protein: CASSPSVDTQYF. The CDR3 nucleotides read TGTGCCAGCAGCCCCTCGGTTGATACGCAGTATTTT.

The table lists this clone with a count of one. The chain carries TRBV4-3 and TRBJ2-1, with 11 bases aligning to TRBD1. The ends lost 6 bases at V and 6 bases at J; junction bases unmatched: 4. CDR1 is LGHNA and CDR2 is YSLEER in the germline V gene. The CDR3 length is 14 residues. CDR3 sequence: CASRPGTGGNEQFF. The CDR3 nucleotides read TGCGCCAGCAGGCCAGGGACAGGGGGCAATGAGCAGTTCTTC.

The chain links TRBV7-9 to TRBJ1-4, with D perhaps TRBD1 (6 bases). Trimming stripped 5 bases from V and 5 bases from J, with 18 bases between. Germline CDR1 and CDR2: SEHNR and FQNEAQ (reference sequence). The CDR3 runs to 16 residues. DNA of the CDR3: TGTGCCAGCAGCCATCCAAACACGGGGACAAATGAAAAACTGTTTTTT. This gives the protein CASSHPNTGTNEKLFF. Full variable domain (missing parts from reference TRBV7-9 and TRBJ1-4): DTGVSQNPRHKITKRGQNVTFRCDPISEHNRLYWYRQTLGQGPEFLTYFQNEAQLEKSRLLSDRFSAERPKGSFSTLEIQRTEQGDSAMYLCASSHPNTGTNEKLFFGSGTQLSVL.

V usage is TRBV27 and J usage is TRBJ2-5; 11 nucleotides agree with TRBD2. The CDR3 extends over 15 amino acids. The germline gives CDR1 MNHEY, CDR2 SMNVEV (reference sequence). V was clipped by 5 bases and J by 4 bases; unmatched bases: 6. The CDR3 coding sequence is TGTGCCAGCAGTGGTTCTAGCGGGAGGATAGAGACCCAGTACTTC. It is translated as CASSGSSGRIETQYF.

The chain couples TRBV6-5 to TRBJ2-7; 8 bases align to TRBD1. This CDR3 comprises 14 residues. V lost 6 bases, J lost 8 bases, and 12 bases stayed unmatched. Germline V gene data show CDR1 as MNHEY and CDR2 as SVGAGI. CDR3 sequence (DNA): TGTGCCAGCAGCACTCACCGGGACAGGTGGCAGCAGTACTTC. This gives the protein CASSTHRDRWQQYF.

V gene TRBV7-3 combines with J gene TRBJ2-4; D is unresolved. The CDR3 runs to 13 residues. The germline V gene has CDR1 SGHTA and CDR2 FQGTGA. V lost 1 base and J 7 bases, leaving 8 bases between the germline ends. The CDR3 loop is CASSLNSRNIQYF. The CDR3 DNA is TGTGCCAGCAGCTTAAACAGTCGGAACATTCAGTACTTC. Using reference TRBV7-3 and TRBJ2-4 for the parts outside the CDR3, the full variable domain is GAGVSQTPSNKVTEKGKYVELRCDPISGHTALYWYRQSLGQGPEFLIYFQGTGAADDSGLPNDRFFAVRPEGSVSTLKIQRTERGDSAVYLCASSLNSRNIQYFGAGTRLSVL.

The chain uses TRBV2 and TRBJ2-6; D gene unclear. CDR3 length: 14 amino acids. CDR1 is SNHLY, CDR2 FYNNEI, per germline. Trimming left V 4 bases short and J 0 bases short, with 4 bases between. The CDR3 region is CASSGGSGANVLTF. The CDR3, as DNA: TGTGCCAGCAGTGGCGGCTCTGGGGCCAACGTCCTGACTTTC.

A word on this clone: This specimen includes other DNA sequences encoding the same CDR3. The chain employs TRBV7-9 and TRBJ2-7; D might be TRBD1 (5 bases). The CDR3 covers 13 residues. The ends were cut back, 4 bases at V and 3 bases at J, with 10 bases in the middle. Germline CDR1 SEHNR, CDR2 FQNEAQ (reference sequence). CDR3 nucleotide sequence: TGTGCCAGCAGCTCCACCGACAGCTACGAGCAGTACTTC. Amino acids: CASSSTDSYEQYF.

The V gene is TRBV18, the J gene TRBJ2-3; D may be TRBD2 (5 bases). Trimming removed 1 base from V and 0 bases from J, with 11 bases in between. Germline CDR1 KGHSH, CDR2 LQKENI. The CDR3 has 16 amino acids. DNA for the CDR3: TGTGCCAGCTCACCACGAACGGACTCTAGCACAGATACGCAGTATTTT. Encoded protein: CASSPRTDSSTDTQYF.

This clone was seen just once. The chain uses TRBV25-1 and TRBJ2-7, with D perhaps matching TRBD2 (6 bases). This CDR3 has 12 amino acids. Germline V gene lookup returns CDR1 MGHDK and CDR2 SYGVNS. V was cut by 6 bases and J by 4 bases, with 10 bases left in between. The CDR3 DNA reads TGTGCCAGCAGCGTACTAGCTTACGAGCAGTACTTC. It is translated as CASSVLAYEQYF.

The chain carries TRBV14 and TRBJ2-1; 8 bases agree with TRBD2. Germline-derived CDR1 and CDR2 are SGHDN and FVKESK. The CDR3 contains 16 residues. V trimming: 5 bases; J trimming: 4 bases; junction bases outside the gene matches: 10. CDR3 sequence reads: CASSWGREVVYNEQFF. The CDR3 region has the DNA TGTGCCAGCAGCTGGGGGCGGGAGGTTGTGTACAATGAGCAGTTCTTC.

This rearrangement joins TRBV29-1 to TRBJ2-7; the D is unclear. Trimming pared 0 bases from V and 0 bases from J, leaving 9 bases between. The CDR3 is 14 residues long. Germline V gene data show CDR1 as SQVTM and CDR2 as ANQGSEA. The CDR3 loop reads CSVEDQPNSYEQYF. The CDR3 coding sequence is TGCAGCGTTGAAGACCAGCCTAACTCCTACGAGCAGTACTTC.

In this sample, this clone turned up once. The genes are TRBV4-3 and TRBJ2-1, with 9 bases aligning to TRBD2. Trimming at V came to 0 bases and at J to 4 bases, leaving 7 bases not matched to a gene. The CDR3 sequence is 17 residues long. Per germline, CDR1 LGHNA and CDR2 YSLEER. CDR3 DNA sequence: TGCGCCAGCAGCCAAGATCCCCAGCGGGAGGTTTACAATGAGCAGTTCTTC. It codes for CASSQDPQREVYNEQFF.